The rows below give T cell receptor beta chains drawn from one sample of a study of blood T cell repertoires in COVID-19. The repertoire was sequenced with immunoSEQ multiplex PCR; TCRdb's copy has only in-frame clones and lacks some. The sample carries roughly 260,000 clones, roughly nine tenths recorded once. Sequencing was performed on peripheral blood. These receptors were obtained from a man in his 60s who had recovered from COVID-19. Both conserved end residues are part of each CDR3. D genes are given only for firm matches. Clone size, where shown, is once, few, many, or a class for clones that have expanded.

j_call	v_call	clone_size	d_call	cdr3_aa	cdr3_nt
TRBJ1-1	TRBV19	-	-	CASTPIDRLNTEAFF	TGTGCCAGTACGCCAATTGACAGGCTGAACACTGAAGCTTTCTTT
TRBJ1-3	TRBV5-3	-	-	CASFMWASSSGNTIYF	TGTGCCTCCTTTATGTGGGCCAGTAGCTCTGGAAACACCATATATTTT
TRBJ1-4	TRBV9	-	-	CASSPDRLMTTNEKLFF	TGTGCCAGCAGCCCAGACAGGCTAATGACGACTAATGAAAAACTGTTTTTT
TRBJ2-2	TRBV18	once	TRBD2	CASSPPPSGTPNTGELFF	TGTGCCAGCTCACCACCGCCTAGCGGGACTCCGAACACCGGGGAGCTGTTTTTT
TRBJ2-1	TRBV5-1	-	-	CASRLTNEQFF	TGCGCCAGCAGGCTAACCAATGAGCAGTTCTTC
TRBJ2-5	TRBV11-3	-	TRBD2	CASSVGGAETQYF	TGTGCCAGCAGCGTCGGGGGGGCAGAGACCCAGTACTTC
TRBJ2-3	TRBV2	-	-	CASSARGWGEDTQYF	TGTGCCAGCAGTGCAAGGGGATGGGGGGAAGATACGCAGTATTTT
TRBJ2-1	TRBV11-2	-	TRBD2	CASSSQRGSYNEQFF	TGTGCCAGCAGCTCCCAGCGGGGTAGCTACAATGAGCAGTTCTTC
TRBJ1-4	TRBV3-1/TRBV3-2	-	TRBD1	CASSQLQGAMAIANEKLFF	TGTGCCAGCAGCCAGCTTCAGGGGGCAATGGCTATAGCTAATGAAAAACTGTTTTTT
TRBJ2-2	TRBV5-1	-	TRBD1	CASSSAGTGFGGELFF	TGCGCCAGCAGCTCCGCCGGGACAGGGTTCGGCGGGGAGCTGTTTTTT
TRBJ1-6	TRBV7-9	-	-	CASSMTGSNSPLHF	TGTGCCAGCAGTATGACAGGTAGCAATTCACCCCTCCACTTT
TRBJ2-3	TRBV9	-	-	CATNRGPGGTDTQYF	TGTGCTACGAACCGAGGGCCTGGTGGCACAGATACGCAGTATTTT
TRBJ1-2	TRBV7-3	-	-	CASSPNFGHGGYTF	TGTGCCAGCAGCCCAAACTTCGGACACGGCGGCTACACCTTC
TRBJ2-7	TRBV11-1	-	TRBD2	CASSLDGGAYEQYF	TGTGCCAGCAGCTTAGACGGGGGGGCCTACGAGCAGTACTTC
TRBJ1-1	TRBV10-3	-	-	CAISGIGVGTEAFF	TGTGCCATCAGTGGGATAGGGGTAGGCACTGAAGCTTTCTTT
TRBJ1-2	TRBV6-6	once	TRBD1	CASRPPGQGTNYGYTF	TGTGCCAGCAGACCTCCGGGACAGGGAACTAACTATGGCTACACCTTC
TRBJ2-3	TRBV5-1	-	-	CASSPDSSTDTQYF	TGCGCCAGCAGCCCAGACAGTAGCACAGATACGCAGTATTTT
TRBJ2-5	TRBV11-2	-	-	CASSLDKSSVQETQYF	TGTGCCAGCAGCTTAGATAAGTCGTCAGTCCAAGAGACCCAGTACTTC
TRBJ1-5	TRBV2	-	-	CASSQDSLNQPQHF	TGTGCCAGCAGCCAGGACAGCCTCAATCAGCCCCAGCATTTT
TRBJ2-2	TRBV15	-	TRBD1	CATSNGQGRGGYTGELFF	TGTGCCACCAGCAATGGACAGGGGCGAGGAGGGTACACCGGGGAGCTGTTTTTT